This T cell receptor (beta chain) was sequenced for a study of blood T cell repertoires in COVID-19. Whole-study context: Sources were T cells, B-cell-depleted T cells, or PBMCs; the material itself was cDNA or gDNA.

Method: immunoSEQ multiplex PCR; TCRdb's copy keeps in-frame clones and lacks some. The table has 50,000 to 55,000 clones, 85% to 90% seen once; the top ten hold around 13%. This CDR3 contains 17 residues. Germline loops: CDR1 LGHNA, CDR2 YSLEER. With V trimmed by 0 bases and J by 5 bases, 5 bases remained unmatched. The TCR sequence derives from a man in his sixties or seventies with acute or convalescent COVID-19. The sequencing input was peripheral blood. The chain carries TRBV4-3 and TRBJ2-1; 12 bases line up with TRBD2. This chain's CDR3 is CASSQDQGLAGNNEQFF. DNA of the CDR3: TGCGCCAGCAGCCAAGATCAAGGACTAGCGGGGAACAATGAGCAGTTCTTC.